The clone carrying this T cell receptor beta chain has at least ten counts. Germline V gives CDR1 MNHEY, CDR2 SMNVEV (reference sequence). Trimming left V 3 bases short and J 1 base short, with 6 bases between. This CDR3 contains 13 residues. TCR cDNA was made by 5'RACE template switching, adding a universal primer site and UMIs. MiXCR, applied by TCRdb to the 5' RACE reads, yields one record per CDR3 protein. The sample has 150,000 to 200,000 distinct CDR3 sequences; approximately 11% are singletons. The record originates from a study of T cells after yellow fever vaccination. The sequencing used CD8+ T cells sorted from PBMCs, collected 15 days after the yellow fever booster vaccination. V usage is TRBV27 and J usage is TRBJ1-1; D unclear. The TCR comes from a man between 18 and 29 years old who received the YFV17D yellow fever vaccine. The CDR3 DNA sequence: TGTGCCAGCAGTTTGATGTCGAACACTGAAGCTTTCTTT. The encoded protein is CASSLMSNTEAFF.